A single sample gave rise to the 31 T cell receptor beta chains below, sequenced in a study of blood T cells in healthy people across ages. The use of a sample-barcoded 5' primer and a J-beta primer mix characterized a second PCR of about 7 to 12 cycles. Each CDR3 protein gets one entry after TCRdb re-called the 5' RACE reads with MiXCR. The table includes roughly 800,000 distinct CDR3 sequences, roughly 25% detected once. These records were also assigned to another study, of T cells of mothers and their children.

Material for sequencing was blood. The source of these receptors is a boy aged 5 to 17 in good health.

In nucleotides, the CDR3 is TGTGCCAGCAGCTTTAGAGGGGGGCTGAGAGAGACCCAGTACTTC. Translating gives CASSFRGGLRETQYF. The V and J genes are TRBV7-7 and TRBJ2-5; D is possibly TRBD1 or TRBD2 (6 bases each). The CDR3 loop spans 15 amino acids. Germline V CDR1 and CDR2: SSHAT, FNYEAQ (reference sequence). V lost 3 bases and J 4 bases, leaving 15 bases between the germline ends. The complete variable domain, with remaining parts taken from reference TRBV7-7 and TRBJ2-5, reads GAGVSQSPRYKVTKRGQDVTLRCDPISSHATLYWYQQALGQGPEFLTYFNYEAQPDKSGLPSDRFSAERPEGSISTLTIQRTEQRDSAMYRCASSFRGGLRETQYFGPGTRLLVL.

In regard to this clonotype: A read error may account for a junction end that differs from germline. The chain is built from TRBV7-3 and TRBJ2-5, with 9 positions matching TRBD1. CDR1 is SGHTA, CDR2 FQGTGA, per germline. There are 15 residues in the CDR3. This CDR3 reads CASSLKQGARETQYF. CDR3 nucleotides: TGCGCCAGCAGCCTAAAACAGGGGGCGCGGGAGACCCAGTACTTC. Full variable domain (remainder filled in from reference TRBV7-3 and TRBJ2-5): GAGVSQTPSNKVTEKGKYVELRCDPISGHTALYWYRQSLGQGPEFLIYFQGTGAADDSGLPNDRFFAVRPEGSVSTLKIQRTERGDSAVYLCASSLKQGARETQYFGPGTRLLVL.

The chain carries TRBV24-1 and TRBJ2-5; 7 nucleotides agree with TRBD1. The junction had 6 bases not matched to a gene; V was cut back by 4 bases and J by 5 bases. Looked up from germline, CDR1 is KGHDR and CDR2 is SFDVKD. The CDR3 is made up of 14 amino acids. Here the CDR3 reads CATSDSDRAETQYF. The CDR3 region has the DNA TGTGCCACCAGTGACTCAGACAGGGCGGAGACCCAGTACTTC.

The rearrangement uses TRBV5-1 and TRBJ2-5, with 12 nucleotides matching TRBD2. Losses at the gene ends were 6 bases for V and 4 bases for J; bases not matched to a gene: 7. Germline CDR1 SGHRS, CDR2 YFSETQ. The CDR3 runs 15 residues. CDR3 sequence: CASIKSGLAGETQYF. CDR3 nucleotides: TGCGCCAGCATTAAGTCGGGACTAGCGGGAGAGACCCAGTACTTC.

Turning to this clonotype: Its ends do not fully match the called genes, so a read error is possible. The rearrangement links TRBV6-2 or TRBV6-3 to TRBJ2-2, with TRBD2 identical over 7 bases. The CDR3 sequence is 16 residues long. Per the germline V gene, CDR1 is MNHEY and CDR2 is SVGEGT. CDR3 DNA sequence: TGTGCCAGCAGTTATACGGGACTAACCGGTACCGGGGGGCTGTTTTTT. Its translation: CASSYTGLTGTGGLFF.

This clonotype was counted a few times. The chain has TRBV6-4 and TRBJ2-2, with D tentatively TRBD1 (6 bases). This CDR3 is 15 amino acids long. The germline CDR1 and CDR2 sequences are MRHNA and SNTAGT. Trimming shortened V by 3 bases and J by 6 bases, and 14 bases separated the two germline ends. CDR3 coding DNA: TGTGCCAGCAGTGAGAAGGACAGCGGAGCCGGGGAGCTGTTTTTT. Amino acid sequence: CASSEKDSGAGELFF.

This clonotype has just a few counts. The genes are TRBV10-3 and TRBJ1-4; 10 bases match TRBD1. Germline CDR1 is ENHRY and CDR2 is SYGVKD. The CDR3 totals 14 residues. V was clipped by 2 bases and J by 6 bases; unmatched bases: 0. For the CDR3, the DNA is TGTGCCATCAGTGAGGGACAGGGGGATGAAAAACTGTTTTTT. It specifies CAISEGQGDEKLFF.

V is TRBV5-1 and J is TRBJ1-2; D is perhaps TRBD1 (5 bases). Germline values: CDR1 SGHRS, CDR2 YFSETQ. This CDR3 is 13 amino acids long. Trimming removed 2 bases from V and 7 bases from J, with 12 bases in between. Here the CDR3 reads CASSFDSRGGYTF. The CDR3 DNA reads TGCGCCAGCAGCTTCGACAGTAGGGGTGGCTACACCTTC.

The chain employs TRBV9 and TRBJ1-4; the match to TRBD1 covers 8 bases. The germline V gene has CDR1 SGDLS and CDR2 YYNGEE. The CDR3 extends over 15 amino acids. The V segment lost 4 bases and the J segment 8 bases; nucleotides outside the gene matches: 10. Here the CDR3 DNA reads TGTGCCAGCAGCTCCGCCCAGGGGGCCACCGAAAAACTGTTTTTT. This translates into CASSSAQGATEKLFF.

This clonotype was seen more than once but under ten times. V is TRBV27 and J is TRBJ1-6; 9 nucleotides align to TRBD1. Germline CDR1 reads MNHEY; CDR2 reads SMNVEV (reference sequence). The J segment lost 3 bases and the V segment lost 8 bases, leaving 2 bases of the junction unmatched. The CDR3 spans 14 residues. CDR3 DNA: TGTGCCAGCCACAGGGGGCTCTATAATTCACCCCTCCACTTT. As protein: CASHRGLYNSPLHF.

The table lists this clonotype with a few counts. The chain has TRBV6-5 and TRBJ1-2; TRBD1 matches at 7 bases. CDR1 is MNHEY and CDR2 is SVGAGI in the germline V gene. The ends lost 4 bases at V and 1 base at J; junction bases unmatched: 3. This CDR3 is 14 amino acids long. CDR3 sequence: CASSFDRVNYGYTF. The CDR3 nucleotides read TGTGCCAGCAGTTTCGACAGGGTTAACTATGGCTACACCTTC.

This clonotype was recorded a few times. The chain carries TRBV20-1 and TRBJ2-5; 9 positions agree with TRBD2. Trimming removed 0 bases from V and 2 bases from J; junction bases left unmatched: 7. Germline V lookup: CDR1 DFQATT, CDR2 SNEGSKA (reference sequence). This CDR3 contains 16 residues. CDR3 loop: CSARDLLAGTQETQYF. The CDR3 DNA reads TGCAGTGCTAGAGATTTGCTAGCGGGGACACAAGAGACCCAGTACTTC.

The chain carries TRBV7-9 and TRBJ1-1; D uncertain. Germline lookup yields CDR1 SEHNR and CDR2 FQNEAQ (reference sequence). Deletions cut 4 bases from V and 4 bases from J, with 10 bases between. There are 13 residues in the CDR3. Written as DNA, the CDR3 is TGTGCCAGCAGCTCCGACGGACCCACTGAAGCTTTCTTT. It translates to CASSSDGPTEAFF.

The chain uses TRBV7-2 and TRBJ2-2, with D hard to call. CDR1 and CDR2 from the germline V gene are SGHTA and FQGNSA. CDR3 length: 14 amino acids. Trimming took off 2 bases at V and 5 bases at J, with 9 bases between the two ends. CDR3 sequence: CASSLKPVTGELFF. In nucleotides, the CDR3 is TGTGCCAGCAGCTTAAAGCCTGTAACCGGGGAGCTGTTTTTT.

This chain connects TRBV14 to TRBJ2-1, with D possibly being TRBD2 (7 bases). V lost 3 bases to trimming and J lost 2 bases, with 14 bases between them. Germline V gene data show CDR1 as SGHDN and CDR2 as FVKESK. The CDR3 extends over 16 amino acids. As DNA, the CDR3 is TGTGCCAGCAGCCAGCCGACGGGGGGCGCCTACAATGAGCAGTTCTTC. Translated: CASSQPTGGAYNEQFF.

In this sample, this clonotype turned up a few times. The rearrangement links TRBV5-1 to TRBJ2-3; D is uncertain. CDR1 SGHRS and CDR2 YFSETQ come from the germline V gene. The V and J ends lost 2 bases and 0 bases respectively, with 10 bases between them. This CDR3 is built from 15 residues. The CDR3 is CASSFGEGSTDTQYF. The DNA of the CDR3 is TGCGCCAGCAGCTTTGGAGAAGGGAGCACAGATACGCAGTATTTT.

This chain joins TRBV2 and TRBJ2-3; D is perhaps TRBD1 or TRBD2 (5 bases each). Trimming took 10 bases from V and 3 from J, leaving 20 bases between them. The germline V gene has CDR1 SNHLY and CDR2 FYNNEI. The CDR3 is made up of 15 amino acids. The CDR3: CANHLPGRPTDTQYF. The DNA of the CDR3 is TGTGCCAACCACCTACCGGGACGACCAACAGATACGCAGTATTTT.

With respect to this clonotype: A junction end diverges from the germline sequence, so it may reflect a read error. The V call is TRBV7-9, the J call TRBJ2-5; D is unclear. Matching the DNA end better, TRBJ2-1 makes the J call doubtful. This CDR3 is 15 amino acids long. The V gene's germline CDR1 is SEHNR and CDR2 FQNEAQ (reference sequence). In nucleotides, the CDR3 is TGTGCCAACAGCTTAGACCATTTCGGGTACAATGAGCAGTTCTTC. As protein: CANSLDHFGYNEQFF.

A remark on this clonotype: Its ends do not fully match the called genes, so a read error is possible. The V gene is TRBV30, the J gene TRBJ1-2; 12 positions agree with TRBD1. The CDR3 extends over 16 amino acids. CDR1 and CDR2 (germline): GTSNPN, SVGIG (reference sequence). DNA of the CDR3: TGTGCCTGGAGCCCACCCGGGACAGGGGGCTACTATAGCTACACCTTC. This sequence encodes CAWSPPGTGGYYSYTF.

This clonotype was counted at least ten times. V and J are TRBV7-8 and TRBJ1-1; D gene uncertain. V lost 6 bases and J lost 1, with 12 bases in between. Looked up from germline, CDR1 is SGHVS and CDR2 is FQNEAQ. The length of the CDR3 is 14 residues. The CDR3 nucleotides are TGTGCCAGCAGTCGGTCCCCAGGGAACACTGAAGCTTTCTTT. Protein product: CASSRSPGNTEAFF.

Only a few counts were recorded for this clonotype. J is TRBJ2-5 and V is TRBV12-3 or TRBV12-4; 9 nucleotides align to TRBD2. This CDR3 region has 14 residues. V was clipped by 7 bases and J by 5 bases; unmatched bases: 8. CDR3 coding DNA: TGTGCCAGCACCCTCCAGAGCGGGGGGGAGACCCAGTACTTC. Residues: CASTLQSGGETQYF.

The chain has TRBV7-9 and TRBJ2-5; 9 bases align to TRBD2. The assigned J gene may be wrong: the sequence end matches TRBJ2-7 better. The CDR3 consists of 15 residues. Germline assignment: CDR1 SEHNR and CDR2 FQNEAQ (reference sequence). CDR3 DNA sequence: TGTGCCAGCAGCGGCGGGGGGGTAGATGCCTACGAGCAGTACTTC. It encodes CASSGGGVDAYEQYF.

This chain links TRBV12-5 with TRBJ2-5, with D maybe TRBD2 (7 bases). V lost 4 bases and J lost 5, with 20 bases in between. Germline V gene lookup returns CDR1 LGHNT and CDR2 FRNRAP. CDR3 length: 16 residues. CDR3 residues: CASGSRGATLGETQYF. The CDR3 bases are TGTGCTAGTGGTTCCCGGGGGGCCACCCTGGGGGAGACCCAGTACTTC.

This clonotype was found a few times. This chain joins TRBV3-1 and TRBJ2-2; TRBD2 aligns across 13 bases. The CDR3 has 18 amino acids. In germline, CDR1 is LGHDT, CDR2 YNNKEL (reference sequence). The J segment lost 7 bases and the V segment lost 4 bases, leaving 12 bases of the junction unmatched. The CDR3 is CASSRTPGLAGSGGELFF. The CDR3 DNA is TGTGCCAGCAGCCGCACCCCGGGACTAGCGGGGTCTGGCGGGGAGCTGTTTTTT.

This clonotype was observed many times. This chain links TRBV21-1 with TRBJ2-2; the table's D call, TRBD1, was not checked against the DNA. TRBV21-1 is a documented pseudogene. The CDR3 runs 16 residues. This chain's CDR3 is CASSAHTQGDTGELFF. In nucleotides, the CDR3 is TGTGCCAGCAGCGCCCATACACAGGGGGACACCGGGGAGCTGTTTTTT.

This sequence joins TRBV6-5 and TRBJ2-2, with TRBD2 as a possible D gene (6 bases). CDR3 size: 14 residues. Trimming cost V 6 bases and J 1 base, with 9 bases left between them. Germline assignment: CDR1 MNHEY and CDR2 SVGAGI. CDR3 sequence: CASRGLLNTGELFF. DNA for the CDR3: TGTGCCAGCAGGGGACTTTTGAACACCGGGGAGCTGTTTTTT.

This clonotype was detected only a few times. The gene calls are TRBV7-9 and TRBJ2-5; D is possibly TRBD1 or TRBD2 (6 bases each). The J call is in doubt because the DNA end fits TRBJ2-1 better. Germline values: CDR1 SEHNR, CDR2 FQNEAQ (reference sequence). CDR3 size: 15 residues. The CDR3 DNA reads TGTGCCAGCAGTTTGGGGGCGGGGAAGGTCAATGAGCAGTTCTTC. Translating gives CASSLGAGKVNEQFF.

This chain connects TRBV27 to TRBJ2-7, with D maybe TRBD1 (6 bases). Between the trimmed V and J ends, which lost 7 bases and 6 bases, there was a span of 19 bases. CDR1 and CDR2 (germline): MNHEY, SMNVEV (reference sequence). The length of the CDR3 is 14 residues. This CDR3 reads CASNLIGQSGEQYF. CDR3 bases: TGTGCCAGCAACCTCATAGGACAGAGTGGCGAGCAGTACTTC.

The chain uses TRBV12-3 or TRBV12-4 and TRBJ2-1, with D possibly TRBD2 on 5 matching bases. V lost 5 bases and J lost 13, with 15 bases in between. There are 12 residues in the CDR3. CDR3 sequence: CASSPRHGVQFF. CDR3 bases: TGTGCCAGCAGTCCTCGACACGGGGTACAGTTCTTC.

In this sample, this clonotype turned up a few times. The chain couples TRBV28 to TRBJ2-1; D might be TRBD2 (6 bases). The tail of the sequence fits TRBJ2-5 better, so the J call may be wrong. The CDR3 is 14 residues long. CDR1 and CDR2 (germline): MDHEN, SYDVKM. The CDR3 DNA is TGTGCCAGCAGTTCCCATCTAGCGCGAGAGACCCAGTACTTC. Its translation: CASSSHLARETQYF.

This clonotype has more than one count but fewer than ten. This sequence joins TRBV7-9 and TRBJ2-7; 14 bases align to TRBD2. The CDR3 extends over 16 amino acids. Trimming cost V 5 bases and J 4 bases; bases outside gene matches: 7. In germline, CDR1 is SEHNR, CDR2 FQNEAQ (reference sequence). This CDR3 is CASSRTSGGSRYEQYF. In nucleotides, the CDR3 is TGTGCCAGCAGCAGGACTAGCGGGGGGTCCAGATACGAGCAGTACTTC.